This T cell receptor (beta chain) was captured in a study of beta chain features in type 1 diabetes. The study reverse transcribed the entire isolated RNA, so it sequenced expressed TCRB transcripts. Method: immunoSEQ multiplex PCR; TCRdb's copy keeps in-frame clones and lacks some. The sample lists about 240,000 clones; about 25% were seen once. V shed 8 bases and J shed 4 bases, with 12 bases lying between them. Germline CDR1 reads GTSNPN; CDR2 reads SVGIG (reference sequence). The CDR3 spans 11 residues. Each sorted population was over 98% pure. The J gene is TRBJ2-7, the V gene TRBV30, with D hard to call. Sequenced material: central memory CD4+ T cells from blood. This sequence originates from a man under 40 in good health. CDR3 DNA: TGTGCCCCCTACCTGGCGTACGAGCAGTACTTC. As protein: CAPYLAYEQYF. The full variable domain, rest sourced from reference TRBV30 and TRBJ2-7, is SQTIHQWPATLVQPVGSPLSLECTVEGTSNPNLYWYRQAAGRGLQLLFYSVGIGQISSEVPQNLSASRPQDRQFILSSKKLLLSDSGFYLCAPYLAYEQYFGPGTRLTVT.